The 26 T cell receptor beta chains in this list originate from one sample, sequenced in a study of molecular identifiers for immune sequencing clone quantification. MiXCR was run by TCRdb on the PCR reads, yielding one entry per CDR3 protein. The sample shows approximately 500,000 distinct CDR3 sequences, roughly 23% of them seen only once. Sequencing was done on a sample of naive CD8+ T cells from blood, with Jurkat cell RNA spiked in. The subset denotes: FACS-sorted CD8+CD4-CCR7+CD45RA+ naive T cells. These receptors were collected from a human donor in good health. Some libraries in this study had Jurkat cell RNA spiked in.

The table lists this clonotype with a few counts. This chain joins TRBV6-6 and TRBJ2-5; the match to TRBD1 covers 8 bases. The length of the CDR3 is 15 residues. CDR1 is MNHNY, CDR2 SVGAGI, per germline (reference sequence). Trimming removed 5 bases from V and 0 bases from J; junction bases left unmatched: 5. CDR3 loop: CASSPDRAYQETQYF. The CDR3 coding sequence is TGTGCCAGCAGTCCGGACAGGGCGTACCAAGAGACCCAGTACTTC.

This clonotype was seen ten or more times. This sequence joins TRBV27 and TRBJ1-5, with 7 nucleotides matching TRBD1. This CDR3 is built from 13 residues. Germline CDR1 is MNHEY and CDR2 is SMNVEV (reference sequence). With 5 bases clipped from V and 6 bases from J, the junction kept 4 bases outside the gene matches. The CDR3 region has the DNA TGTGCCAGCAGTCCCAGGGGGAGTCAGCCCCAGCATTTT. This gives the protein CASSPRGSQPQHF.

This clonotype has ten or more counts. The genes are TRBV15 and TRBJ1-5, with a possible D match to TRBD1 (6 bases). The CDR3 extends over 14 amino acids. V dropped 5 bases and J dropped 2 bases, with 10 bases sitting between them. Germline-derived CDR1 and CDR2 are LNHNV and YYDKDF (reference sequence). CDR3 in DNA: TGTGCCACCAGCCGCAGGGGTGGCAATCAGCCCCAGCATTTT. This encodes CATSRRGGNQPQHF.

The CDR3, as DNA: TGCAGTGCTTTCGGGACTAGCGTTTCCTACGAGCAGTACTTC. It yields the protein CSAFGTSVSYEQYF. The chain has TRBV20-1 and TRBJ2-7, with TRBD2 identical over 10 bases. Germline loops: CDR1 DFQATT, CDR2 SNEGSKA (reference sequence). The CDR3 consists of 14 residues. Unmatched junction bases numbered 5, after V lost 5 bases and J lost 1 base.

V usage is TRBV27 and J usage is TRBJ2-3, with D perhaps assigned TRBD1 or TRBD2 (5 bases each). Germline CDR1 is MNHEY and CDR2 is SMNVEV (reference sequence). Trimming took 3 bases from V and 1 from J, leaving 11 bases between them. CDR3 length equals 15 residues. Here the CDR3 DNA reads TGTGCCAGCAGTTTGCTTGGGACGGGCACAGATACGCAGTATTTT. Translated, it gives CASSLLGTGTDTQYF.

This clonotype appeared a few times. The chain carries TRBV30 and TRBJ2-5; TRBD2 matches 8 bases. The V segment lost 2 bases and the J segment 5 bases; nucleotides outside the gene matches: 10. In germline, CDR1 is GTSNPN, CDR2 SVGIG (reference sequence). The CDR3 has 15 amino acids. CDR3: CAWSTFGGALETQYF. CDR3 DNA: TGTGCCTGGAGTACTTTCGGGGGGGCGCTTGAGACCCAGTACTTC. Combining the CDR3 with reference TRBV30 and TRBJ2-5 gives the whole variable domain SQTIHQWPATLVQPVGSPLSLECTVEGTSNPNLYWYRQAAGRGLQLLFYSVGIGQISSEVPQNLSASRPQDRQFILSSKKLLLSDSGFYLCAWSTFGGALETQYFGPGTRLLVL.

Only a few counts were recorded for this clonotype. This chain links TRBV9 with TRBJ2-1; TRBD1 matches 8 bases. V was clipped by 3 bases and J by 8 bases; unmatched bases: 4. The CDR3 has 13 residues. Germline loops: CDR1 SGDLS, CDR2 YYNGEE. CDR3 nucleotide sequence: TGTGCCAGCAGCGCACAGGGGGTTGATGAGCAGTTCTTC. It translates to CASSAQGVDEQFF.

Ten or more counts support this clonotype. The rearrangement joins TRBV20-1 to TRBJ2-2, with D perhaps being TRBD1 or TRBD2 (5 bases each). The CDR3 covers 12 residues. CDR1 DFQATT and CDR2 SNEGSKA come from the germline V gene (reference sequence). V was clipped by 6 bases and J by 8 bases, with 13 bases between them. The CDR3 DNA follows: TGCAGTGCCCACCGGGGCCTGGGGGAGCTGTTTTTT. This translates into CSAHRGLGELFF.

This clonotype has at least ten counts. The V and J genes are TRBV12-3 or TRBV12-4 and TRBJ2-3; the match to TRBD1 covers 7 bases. After removal of 7 bases from V and 4 bases from J, the junction contained 5 bases not matched to a gene. This CDR3 is built from 13 residues. CDR3 loop: CASTPGTADTQYF. The CDR3 nucleotides read TGTGCCAGCACTCCCGGGACAGCAGATACGCAGTATTTT.

This clonotype was seen ten or more times. J is TRBJ1-1 and V is TRBV29-1; D ambiguous. Germline CDR1 and CDR2: SQVTM and ANQGSEA. This CDR3 region has 10 residues. V was cut by 4 bases and J by 5 bases, with 5 bases left in between. This CDR3 reads CSVVGTEAFF. In DNA form, the CDR3 reads TGCAGCGTTGTAGGGACTGAAGCTTTCTTT.

In its sample, this clonotype was seen a few times. The chain has TRBV27 and TRBJ1-1, with a tentative D call TRBD1 (5 bases). In germline, CDR1 is MNHEY, CDR2 SMNVEV (reference sequence). CDR3 size: 14 residues. V shed 2 bases and J shed 3 bases, with 10 bases lying between them. In DNA form, the CDR3 reads TGTGCCAGCAGTTTAATGGGGGGGGACACTGAAGCTTTCTTT. Protein sequence: CASSLMGGDTEAFF.

The J gene is TRBJ2-2, the V gene TRBV9; D not resolved. CDR1 and CDR2 (germline): SGDLS, YYNGEE. The CDR3 loop spans 16 amino acids. Deletions cut 0 bases from V and 3 bases from J, with 12 bases between. CDR3 sequence (DNA): TGTGCCAGCAGCGTAGCTACGGGCACCCACACCGGGGAGCTGTTTTTT. This sequence encodes CASSVATGTHTGELFF.

As for this clonotype: At one of its ends the junction is not consistent with the germline gene, which may arise from a read error. The genes are TRBV7-9 and TRBJ2-2; D remains unclear. This CDR3 is 14 amino acids long. Germline lookup yields CDR1 SEHNR and CDR2 FQNEAQ (reference sequence). This chain's CDR3 is CAGSLAPGTGELFF. CDR3 nucleotide sequence: TGTGCCGGCAGCTTAGCACCGGGCACCGGGGAGCTGTTTTTT.

This clonotype was counted between two and nine times. A much larger clone sits a single nucleotide away, making a read error possible. This CDR3 is missing its conserved last phenylalanine or tryptophan, likely due to a read error. The chain has TRBV4-1 and TRBJ2-7; D may be TRBD1 or TRBD2 (6 bases each). The V gene lost 1 base and the J gene lost 2 bases, with 15 bases spanning the gap. Germline CDR1 is MGHRA and CDR2 is YSYEKL. This CDR3 comprises 16 residues. CDR3 sequence: CASSQVAQGGTYEQYL. The CDR3 DNA reads as TGCGCCAGCAGCCAAGTAGCACAGGGAGGAACCTACGAGCAGTACCTC.

About this clonotype: This could be a read error, since a much larger clone is one nucleotide away. This is likely a read error, given that the CDR3 carries no conserved phenylalanine or tryptophan at its end. DNA of the CDR3: TGTGCCAGCCGACAGGTGTACGATGAAAAACTGTTTCTT. Translating it yields CASRQVYDEKLFL. V and J are TRBV2 and TRBJ1-4, with a possible D match to TRBD1 (6 bases). The germline V gene has CDR1 SNHLY and CDR2 FYNNEI. The CDR3 is made up of 13 amino acids. The ends were cut back, 8 bases at V and 6 bases at J, with 13 bases in the middle.

This clonotype has ten or more counts. The chain joins TRBV5-1 to TRBJ2-7; either TRBD1 or TRBD2 may supply D (5 bases each). CDR3 length: 14 residues. V was clipped by 7 bases and J by 6 bases, with 20 bases between them. Germline loops: CDR1 SGHRS, CDR2 YFSETQ. The CDR3 spells CASQTGTRDREQYF. As DNA, the CDR3 is TGCGCCAGCCAGACCGGGACGAGGGATCGCGAGCAGTACTTC. Full variable domain (outside the CDR3, taken from reference TRBV5-1 and TRBJ2-7): KAGVTQTPRYLIKTRGQQVTLSCSPISGHRSVSWYQQTPGQGLQFLFEYFSETQRNKGNFPGRFSGRQFSNSRSEMNVSTLELGDSALYLCASQTGTRDREQYFGPGTRLTVT.

This clonotype has more than one count but fewer than ten. The rearrangement joins TRBV20-1 to TRBJ2-1; TRBD2 might be the D (6 bases). V was clipped by 0 bases and J by 4 bases, with 19 bases between them. The CDR3 is made up of 17 amino acids. Per the germline V gene, CDR1 is DFQATT and CDR2 is SNEGSKA (reference sequence). CDR3 coding DNA: TGCAGTGCTAGAGACCCTTCCGGGACTGGAGATTACAATGAGCAGTTCTTC. It specifies CSARDPSGTGDYNEQFF.

V usage is TRBV5-6 and J usage is TRBJ2-5; perhaps D is TRBD1 or TRBD2 (5 bases each). This CDR3 is built from 13 residues. Trimming cost V 3 bases and J 5 bases, with 11 bases left between them. CDR1 SGHDT and CDR2 YYEEEE come from the germline V gene. Here the CDR3 DNA reads TGTGCCAGCAGCTCTGGCTGGGGGGAGACCCAGTACTTC. Protein: CASSSGWGETQYF.

This clonotype was counted a few times. The V gene is TRBV9, the J gene TRBJ2-5; TRBD2 agrees at 7 bases. Per the germline V gene, CDR1 is SGDLS and CDR2 is YYNGEE. V lost 7 bases to trimming and J lost 2 bases; unmatched junction nucleotides: 5. The CDR3 has 13 amino acids. CDR3 DNA: TGTGCCAGCGGTGGGAGGGGTCAAGAGACCCAGTACTTC. It is translated as CASGGRGQETQYF.

This clonotype was seen more than once but under ten times. The chain has TRBV7-9 and TRBJ2-1; TRBD2 aligns across 11 bases. Germline-derived CDR1 and CDR2 are SEHNR and FQNEAQ (reference sequence). V was clipped by 5 bases and J by 7 bases; unmatched bases: 13. CDR3 size: 17 residues. CDR3 loop: CASSHRGTSGLVNEQFF. DNA for the CDR3: TGTGCCAGCAGCCACCGTGGGACTAGCGGACTTGTTAATGAGCAGTTCTTC.

This clonotype showed up just a few times. The genes are TRBV4-1 and TRBJ2-5; TRBD2 might be the D (6 bases). V lost 1 base and J lost 0, with 15 bases in between. Per the germline V gene, CDR1 is MGHRA and CDR2 is YSYEKL. CDR3 length equals 17 residues. The CDR3 sequence: CASSQVVTGVYQETQYF. CDR3 DNA: TGCGCCAGCAGCCAAGTGGTTACGGGAGTGTACCAAGAGACCCAGTACTTC.

A remark on this clonotype: A much larger clone differs from this one at a single base, so this may be a read error. The V call is TRBV6-2 or TRBV6-3, the J call TRBJ1-1; D possibly corresponds to TRBD1 (5 bases). The CDR3 is 14 amino acids. Germline V gene sequence: CDR1 MNHEY, CDR2 SVGEGT. CDR3 bases: TGTGTCAGCAGTTACCAACAGGCGTACACTGAAGCTTTCTTT. Its translation is CVSSYQQAYTEAFF.

This clonotype was detected only once. One end of the junction does not line up with germline, which may come from a read error. The chain is built from TRBV27 and TRBJ2-1, with 9 bases matching TRBD1. This CDR3 has 17 amino acids. CDR1 and CDR2 from the germline V gene are MNHEY and SMNVEV (reference sequence). Here the CDR3 DNA reads TGTGCCAGCGGTTTATGGGCTACAGGGGGCGCCTACAATGAGCAGTTCTTC. It translates to CASGLWATGGAYNEQFF.

Ten or more counts support this clonotype. The CDR3 DNA is TGTGCCAGCAGTTACTGGGACACAAGCTACGAGCAGTACTTC. It translates to CASSYWDTSYEQYF. The V gene is TRBV6-2 or TRBV6-3, the J gene TRBJ2-7; possible D gene TRBD1, 6 bases. Per germline, CDR1 MNHEY and CDR2 SVGEGT. This CDR3 is built from 14 residues. The V end was cut by 1 base, the J end by 3 bases, with 10 bases between.

Note on this clonotype: This may be a read error: a much more frequent sequence differs by one nucleotide. The gene calls are TRBV7-9 and TRBJ1-1; 8 bases fit TRBD1. V lost 5 bases to trimming and J lost 4 bases; unmatched junction nucleotides: 3. Germline CDR1 and CDR2: SEHNR and FQNEAQ (reference sequence). This CDR3 has 13 residues. The chain's CDR3 is CASSQGQVTEAFF. The CDR3 nucleotides read TGTGCCAGCAGCCAGGGACAGGTCACTGAAGCTTTCTTT.

As concerns this clonotype: Germline is not matched at one junction end, which may reflect a read error. The chain employs TRBV18 and TRBJ1-2, with 8 positions matching TRBD1. This CDR3 comprises 13 residues. The germline V gene encodes CDR1 KGHSH and CDR2 LQKENI. CDR3 in DNA: TGTGCCAGCTCAACACCGGACAGGGACGGCTACACCTTC. Translation gives CASSTPDRDGYTF.